This record looks at one T cell receptor (beta chain) sequence and its context. These data are taken from a study of Ad26.COV2.S vaccination and SARS-CoV-2 variants. In the study overall: As a participant in COV1001, the donor was in the Ad26.COV2.S trial arm.

Indicated treatment: roughly 20 received Ad26.COV2.S at low or high dose, single or two shots; several received placebo; per-sample allocation not given. Day 63 following the first vaccine or placebo injection was when the samples were taken. The length of the CDR3 is 13 residues. Germline CDR1 SGHRS, CDR2 YFSETQ. V lost 3 bases and J lost 1, with 7 bases in between. Generated by immunoSEQ multiplex PCR, the TCRdb table keeps only in-frame clones and is missing some. The data contain about 350,000 clones, about nine tenths of them singletons. The J gene is TRBJ1-1, the V gene TRBV5-1; no firm D call. The sequences come from peripheral blood, collected in a trial of Ad26.COV2.S vaccine versus placebo. This clonotype originated in a person between 18 and 59 years old who received the Ad26.COV2.S COVID-19 vaccine or a placebo. The CDR3 DNA sequence: TGCGCCAGCAGCTGGACGGAGAACACTGAAGCTTTCTTT. This encodes CASSWTENTEAFF.